This note documents a single T cell receptor (beta chain) sequence. Its antigen remains unidentified. The data stem from a study of tumor-infiltrating lymphocytes in primary liver carcinoma. The researchers produced TCR beta cDNA from around 500 ng total RNA with a constant-region primer. Libraries covering TCR beta were generated through three nested multiplex PCR rounds (using a slightly modified ARM-PCR). PCR rounds one and two used TRBV1-TRBV30 forward primers with a C-beta reverse primer for around 11 cycles each. From the multiplex PCR reads, TCRdb called clonotypes with MiXCR, one entry per CDR3 protein. The top ten clones hold about 39% of a sample with approximately 20,000 distinct CDR3 sequences, 75% to 80% of them seen once. Study-wide results and limits: Blood's top-250-clone fraction was significantly lower than that of tumors (p = 0.039).

Investigators took RNA and DNA out together from 20-30 mg of unsorted bulk tissue. Trimming took 5 bases from V and 4 from J, leaving 26 bases between them. The V gene's germline CDR1 is SGHNT and CDR2 YYREEE (reference sequence). The CDR3 loop spans 18 amino acids. This receptor was identified in a young woman with primary liver carcinoma and hepatitis B virus infection. Material for sequencing was liver tumor tissue from sampling region 1. The subset was: tumor region T1, superior pole. The genes are TRBV5-4 and TRBJ2-3, with D perhaps matching TRBD2 (6 bases). The CDR3 bases are TGTGCCAGCAGTAACCAGGCGGCTATCGGGAGTCGGGCAGATACGCAGTATTTT. The encoded protein is CASSNQAAIGSRADTQYF.